The table lists the clone carrying this TCR beta chain with a few counts. Its antigen is not identified. The data were taken from a study of PD-1 blockade in classical Hodgkin lymphoma. Study at large: Once every 2 weeks, patients received intravenous nivolumab at 3 mg/kg. Regarding the study as a whole: Exclusion removed patients who began nivolumab under 1 year after ASCT. Relapsed/refractory patients reportedly had the lowest baseline TCR diversity, below newly diagnosed patients, who were below healthy donors.

Time point denoted: cycle 4 day 1 (C4D1), after more than 5 weeks of nivolumab. Relapse after autologous stem cell transplantation occurred in every patient, and brentuximab vedotin exposure varied. Out of thawed PBMCs, magnetic negative selection purified CD4+ T cells. Sequenced by immunoSEQ multiplex PCR; TCRdb stores in-frame clones only, minus some. The table has approximately 18,000 clones, roughly 79% seen once; the top ten hold around 1.9%. Trimming removed 2 bases at V and 5 bases at J, with 9 bases between. The CDR3 consists of 13 residues. Per germline, CDR1 KGHSH and CDR2 LQKENI. The chain couples TRBV18 to TRBJ1-1; D is perhaps TRBD1 (5 bases). Sequences were derived from CD4+ T cells from blood, sampled before the fourth cycle of nivolumab. The TCR originated in a human donor with classical Hodgkin lymphoma. CDR3 in amino acids: CASSPSRETEAFF. The DNA of the CDR3 is TGTGCCAGCTCACCAAGCAGGGAGACTGAAGCTTTCTTT. Full variable domain (outside the CDR3, taken from reference TRBV18 and TRBJ1-1): NAGVMQNPRHLVRRRGQEARLRCSPMKGHSHVYWYRQLPEEGLKFMVYLQKENIIDESGMPKERFSAEFPKEGPSILRIQQVVRGDSAAYFCASSPSRETEAFFGQGTRLTVV.